This T cell receptor (beta chain) comes out of a study of blood T cell repertoires in COVID-19. Turning to the study itself: COVID-19 samples collected from the United States, Italy and Spain covered acute and convalescent phases. T cells, B-cell-depleted T cells, or PBMCs supplied cDNA or gDNA.

Per germline, CDR1 SGHTA and CDR2 FQGTGA. The CDR3 sequence is 15 residues long. V was pared by 5 bases and J by 5 bases, with 11 bases of the junction left unmatched. Per the original methods: Using reference gene primer amplification, nucleated cell counts were estimated. Clones were read by immunoSEQ multiplex PCR, and TCRdb kept only the in-frame ones, dropping some. V, J and clone size are taken as reported in that table, and D and trimming were inferred from the DNA itself. The profile shows 150,000 to 200,000 clones, around 90% of them singletons. The receptor was isolated from a man aged 35 to 55 with active or convalescent COVID-19. V usage is TRBV7-3 and J usage is TRBJ1-1; 7 bases map to TRBD1. Sequenced sample: peripheral blood. The CDR3 nucleotides are TGTGCCAGCAGCCCCACAGGGGCCCCTGGGACTGAAGCTTTCTTT. This translates into CASSPTGAPGTEAFF.